This T cell receptor beta chain is from a study of CD8+CD57+ T cells in acquired aplastic anemia. Study details: Isolated CD4+ and CD8+ cells, once sorted, yielded DNA averaging roughly 3 ug. Healthy CD8+ samples averaged roughly 12 million reads.

The CDR3 is 15 amino acids. The V gene's germline CDR1 is LNHDA and CDR2 SQIVND (reference sequence). The template used for profiling TCR beta VDJ and CDR3 was genomic DNA. TCRdb re-analysed the reads in MiXCR, keeping a single row per CDR3 protein. The table records around 400,000 distinct CDR3 sequences, 55% to 70% of them present only once. The rearrangement uses TRBV19 and TRBJ2-7; 9 bases agree with TRBD1. Gene TRBJ1-2 matches the end of the DNA better, so the J call may be wrong. This sequence originates from a human donor in good health, serving as a control. The specimen sequenced was sorted CD4+, CD8+, or CD8+CD57+ T cells (not recorded which) from PBMCs. The CDR3 DNA reads TGTGCCGTCAAGCCAACCGGGACAGGGCTGAGAGGCTACACCTTC. This codes for CAVKPTGTGLRGYTF.